The 26 T cell receptor beta chains presented below share a single source sample, sequenced in a study of T cells in Graves' hyperthyroidism and ophthalmopathy. RNA transcripts were the template for amplifying TCR beta CDR3 regions. First-round RT-PCR of the TCR CDR3 relied on the HTBI primer set. TCRdb itself ran the multiplex PCR reads through MiXCR, one entry per CDR3 protein. The table includes around 580,000 distinct CDR3 sequences, 16% detected once. Sequencing was performed on blood. Every receptor here comes from a young woman with Graves' hyperthyroidism.

At least ten counts were recorded for this clonotype. The junction shows a germline mismatch at one end, possibly a read error. The chain has TRBV28 and TRBJ1-3, with D unclear. CDR3 length: 14 residues. CDR1 is MDHEN, CDR2 SYDVKM, per germline. DNA of the CDR3: TGTGCCAGCAGCTTATCCGGAACTGGAAACACCATATATTTT. Translated, it gives CASSLSGTGNTIYF. Based on the CDR3 plus reference TRBV28 and TRBJ1-3, the full variable domain is DVKVTQSSRYLVKRTGEKVFLECVQDMDHENMFWYRQDPGLGLRLIYFSYDVKMKEKGDIPEGYSVSREKKERFSLILESASTNQTSMYLCASSLSGTGNTIYFGEGSWLTVV.

The chain employs TRBV7-9 and TRBJ2-7; D might be TRBD1 or TRBD2, each matching 5 bases. The germline V gene has CDR1 SEHNR and CDR2 FQNEAQ (reference sequence). Trimming shortened V by 2 bases and J by 5 bases, and 16 bases separated the two germline ends. The CDR3 has 15 residues. This CDR3 reads CASSLFGTPGDEQYF. The CDR3 DNA is TGTGCCAGCAGCTTATTTGGGACCCCCGGGGACGAGCAGTACTTC.

This clonotype was observed a handful of times. This may come from a read error, since a much larger clone is one base off. The genes are TRBV12-3 or TRBV12-4 and TRBJ2-2; D not certain. V lost 8 bases, J lost 5 bases, and 18 bases lay in between. The CDR3 is 15 residues long. DNA of the CDR3: TGTGCCAGCGCGCTCGGGCGTCGTGGGACCGGGGAGCTGTTTTTT. It is translated as CASALGRRGTGELFF.

This chain links TRBV5-6 with TRBJ2-1; TRBD2 matches at 8 bases. Per the germline V gene, CDR1 is SGHDT and CDR2 is YYEEEE. The ends lost 5 bases at V and 4 bases at J; junction bases unmatched: 14. This CDR3 is built from 17 residues. The CDR3 is CASSSRGGPTTYNEQFF. Written as DNA, the CDR3 is TGTGCCAGCAGTTCCCGGGGGGGCCCAACAACGTACAATGAGCAGTTCTTC.

This clonotype was seen at least ten times. The chain recombines TRBV7-3 with TRBJ2-5; 9 bases fit TRBD1. Trimming cost V 3 bases and J 5 bases; bases outside gene matches: 1. Germline CDR1 reads SGHTA; CDR2 reads FQGTGA. The CDR3 is made up of 13 amino acids. DNA for the CDR3: TGTGCCAGCAGCTTCGGGACAGGGGAGACCCAGTACTTC. Translated, it gives CASSFGTGETQYF.

This clonotype was seen a few times. The chain couples TRBV7-2 to TRBJ2-1; either TRBD1 or TRBD2 may fit D (6 bases each). Germline V gene sequence: CDR1 SGHTA, CDR2 FQGNSA. Trimming cost V 5 bases and J 8 bases, with 16 bases left between them. The CDR3 spans 14 residues. The CDR3 nucleotides are TGTGCCAGCAGCCCCGGGCACGGGGGCGATGAGCAGTTCTTC. Translating gives CASSPGHGGDEQFF.

The genes are TRBV20-1 and TRBJ1-5; 7 bases map to TRBD1. Losses at the gene ends were 5 bases for V and 3 bases for J; bases not matched to a gene: 19. The germline V gene encodes CDR1 DFQATT and CDR2 SNEGSKA (reference sequence). The CDR3 is made up of 18 amino acids. The CDR3 here is CSAPRFELGTANNQPQHF. CDR3 sequence (DNA): TGCAGTGCTCCGCGGTTTGAGTTGGGGACAGCAAACAATCAGCCCCAGCATTTT.

This chain links TRBV19 with TRBJ1-2; no clear D. The CDR3 runs to 13 residues. Trimming took 6 bases from V and 4 from J, leaving 12 bases between them. In germline, CDR1 is LNHDA, CDR2 SQIVND (reference sequence). CDR3 sequence reads: CASRETRGYGYTF. CDR3 in DNA: TGTGCCAGTAGAGAAACACGGGGCTATGGCTACACCTTC.

At least ten counts were recorded for this clonotype. V usage is TRBV28 and J usage is TRBJ2-7, with D possibly matching TRBD1 (6 bases). This CDR3 spans 15 amino acids. Germline values: CDR1 MDHEN, CDR2 SYDVKM. Trimming removed 3 bases from V and 0 bases from J, with 12 bases in between. CDR3 amino acids: CASSLGAHSSYEQYF. DNA of the CDR3: TGTGCCAGCAGTTTGGGGGCTCATAGCTCCTACGAGCAGTACTTC.

As to this clonotype: At one end, the junction sequence differs from germline, possibly due to a read error. This chain's CDR3 is CASGLVLAGGRYDEQFF. The CDR3 DNA follows: TGTGCTAGTGGTTTGGTACTGGCGGGAGGGCGCTACGATGAGCAGTTCTTC. This sequence joins TRBV12-5 and TRBJ2-1; 9 positions match TRBD2. Germline V gene sequence: CDR1 LGHNT, CDR2 FRNRAP. The CDR3 is 17 amino acids.

V is TRBV18 and J is TRBJ1-2; possible D gene TRBD1, 5 bases. The CDR3 contains 13 residues. V lost 6 bases, J lost 3 bases, and 11 bases lay in between. The germline V gene has CDR1 KGHSH and CDR2 LQKENI. CDR3 DNA sequence: TGTGCCAGCTCGGCCAGGGATGACTATGGCTACACCTTC. Translation gives CASSARDDYGYTF.

This clonotype was seen many times. CDR3 amino acids: CATSVPGQDYNEQFF. CDR3 DNA: TGTGCCACCAGCGTACCGGGACAGGATTACAATGAGCAGTTCTTC. The V and J genes are TRBV15 and TRBJ2-1; 8 bases are a match to TRBD1. The CDR3 consists of 15 residues. The germline V gene encodes CDR1 LNHNV and CDR2 YYDKDF (reference sequence). V was pared by 5 bases and J by 4 bases, with 7 bases of the junction left unmatched.

There are a few counts of this clonotype. The chain joins TRBV24-1 to TRBJ1-2; tentative D call: TRBD1 (5 bases). V was shortened by 3 bases and J by 0 bases, with 10 bases between the two germline ends. Per germline, CDR1 KGHDR and CDR2 SFDVKD. The CDR3 totals 15 residues. CDR3 sequence: CATSDATETNYGYTF. DNA of the CDR3: TGTGCCACCAGTGATGCGACAGAAACTAACTATGGCTACACCTTC.

Of note for this clonotype: A read error may be the cause here, since a much bigger clone is one base away. The V and J genes are TRBV7-9 and TRBJ2-3; D ambiguous. This CDR3 contains 12 residues. Germline V gene lookup returns CDR1 SEHNR and CDR2 FQNEAQ (reference sequence). CDR3 loop: CASSYYGDTRYF. DNA for the CDR3: TGTGCCAGCAGCTACTACGGCGATACGCGGTATTTT. Based on the CDR3 plus reference TRBV7-9 and TRBJ2-3, the full variable domain is DTGVSQNPRHKITKRGQNVTFRCDPISEHNRLYWYRQTLGQGPEFLTYFQNEAQLEKSRLLSDRFSAERPKGSFSTLEIQRTEQGDSAMYLCASSYYGDTRYFGPGTRLTVL.

This clonotype was seen more than once but under ten times. J is TRBJ2-7 and V is TRBV6-1; D unclear. Trimming pared 6 bases from V and 5 bases from J, leaving 8 bases between. The CDR3 spans 11 residues. Germline assignment: CDR1 MNHNS and CDR2 SASEGT. The CDR3 region is CASRGFHEQYF. For the CDR3, the DNA is TGTGCCAGCAGAGGCTTCCACGAGCAGTACTTC.

The sample holds many counts of this clonotype. J is TRBJ1-5 and V is TRBV7-2; no clear D gene. CDR3 length equals 16 residues. Germline lookup yields CDR1 SGHTA and CDR2 FQGNSA. Trimming took off 1 base at V and 2 bases at J, with 12 bases between the two ends. For the CDR3, the DNA is TGTGCCAGCAGCTTAGGGCCAAGATATGGCAATCAGCCCCAGCATTTT. It encodes CASSLGPRYGNQPQHF.

V and J are TRBV6-1 and TRBJ2-7, with unresolved D. The ends were cut back, 5 bases at V and 7 bases at J, with 15 bases in the middle. CDR3 length equals 13 residues. CDR1 is MNHNS, CDR2 SASEGT, per germline. CDR3 nucleotide sequence: TGTGCCAGCAGTCTGGAAATAGAGGATGAGCAGTACTTC. Protein product: CASSLEIEDEQYF.

In this sample, this clonotype turned up many times. The chain combines TRBV30 with TRBJ1-5; D may be TRBD1 (5 bases). Germline V gene lookup returns CDR1 GTSNPN and CDR2 SVGIG (reference sequence). CDR3 size: 14 residues. V was trimmed by 5 bases and J by 2 bases, leaving 13 bases between them. CDR3 residues: CAWGTGLGNQPQHF. CDR3 DNA: TGTGCCTGGGGGACGGGCCTGGGCAATCAGCCCCAGCATTTT.

This clonotype appeared a few times. The chain carries TRBV28 and TRBJ1-6, with D possibly matching TRBD1 (5 bases). The V end was cut by 3 bases, the J end by 7 bases, with 19 bases between. The germline gives CDR1 MDHEN, CDR2 SYDVKM. The CDR3 has 17 residues. The DNA for the CDR3 is TGTGCCAGCAGTTTCCCTTTTTCCCAGGGCCTGAATTCACCCCTCCACTTT. Translation gives CASSFPFSQGLNSPLHF.

The sample holds a few counts of this clonotype. CDR3 amino acids: CASSFGRSSGNTIYF. The CDR3, as DNA: TGTGCCAGCAGCTTTGGACGGTCCTCTGGAAACACCATATATTTT. V gene TRBV7-2 combines with J gene TRBJ1-3; D not certain. This CDR3 spans 15 amino acids. V lost 3 bases and J 0 bases, leaving 9 bases between the germline ends. Germline-derived CDR1 and CDR2 are SGHTA and FQGNSA.

This clonotype was seen at least ten times. The V call is TRBV5-6, the J call TRBJ1-2; D perhaps matches TRBD1 (5 bases). The germline V gene encodes CDR1 SGHDT and CDR2 YYEEEE. Trimming left V 4 bases short and J 6 bases short, with 10 bases between. The CDR3 contains 12 residues. The CDR3 DNA is TGTGCCAGCAGCGGGACTTTCGATGGCTACACCTTC. It codes for CASSGTFDGYTF.

The chain joins TRBV20-1 to TRBJ1-3; no reliable D call. With 0 bases removed from V and 1 base from J, the gap between germline ends came to 10 bases. This CDR3 has 15 residues. CDR1 is DFQATT and CDR2 is SNEGSKA in the germline V gene (reference sequence). The CDR3 region has the DNA TGCAGTGCTAGAGATCTCGCGGTGTCTGGAAACACCATATATTTT. Amino acid sequence: CSARDLAVSGNTIYF.

This clonotype was seen a handful of times. The J gene is TRBJ2-1, the V gene TRBV18; TRBD1 or TRBD2 may be the D gene (5 bases each). The germline V gene has CDR1 KGHSH and CDR2 LQKENI. The CDR3 contains 17 residues. Deletions cut 3 bases from V and 7 bases from J, with 22 bases between. The CDR3 loop is CASSPLGVGVMLNEQFF. For the CDR3, the DNA is TGTGCCAGCTCACCGTTAGGGGTCGGGGTTATGTTGAATGAGCAGTTCTTC.

This clonotype was seen ten or more times. The chain couples TRBV11-2 to TRBJ1-6, with TRBD1 matching over 11 bases. The trim removed 3 bases at V and 9 bases at J, leaving 4 bases unmatched. The CDR3 spans 15 residues. Germline CDR1 SGHAT, CDR2 FQNNGV. As DNA, the CDR3 is TGTGCCAGCAGCTTTCGGACAGGGGGCGGTTCACCCCTCCACTTT. It yields the protein CASSFRTGGGSPLHF. The full variable domain, its missing parts supplied by reference TRBV11-2 and TRBJ1-6, is EAGVAQSPRYKIIEKRQSVAFWCNPISGHATLYWYQQILGQGPKLLIQFQNNGVVDDSQLPKDRFSAERLKGVDSTLKIQPAKLEDSAVYLCASSFRTGGGSPLHFGNGTRLTVT.

The sample holds a few counts of this clonotype. The J gene is TRBJ2-7, the V gene TRBV20-1; D is possibly TRBD2 (5 bases). CDR1 DFQATT and CDR2 SNEGSKA come from the germline V gene (reference sequence). This CDR3 is 14 amino acids long. Trimming took off 0 bases at V and 0 bases at J, with 9 bases between the two ends. The CDR3 reads CSARDQTISYEQYF. Written as DNA, the CDR3 is TGCAGTGCTAGAGATCAGACTATCTCCTACGAGCAGTACTTC.

This clonotype occurred many times. This chain connects TRBV20-1 to TRBJ2-7, with 9 bases matching TRBD2. Germline-derived CDR1 and CDR2 are DFQATT and SNEGSKA (reference sequence). This CDR3 region has 15 residues. V lost 0 bases and J lost 1; bases outside the gene matches: 4. CDR3 coding DNA: TGCAGTGCTAGAGATATAGCGGGAGTTTCCTACGAGCAGTACTTC. This translates into CSARDIAGVSYEQYF.